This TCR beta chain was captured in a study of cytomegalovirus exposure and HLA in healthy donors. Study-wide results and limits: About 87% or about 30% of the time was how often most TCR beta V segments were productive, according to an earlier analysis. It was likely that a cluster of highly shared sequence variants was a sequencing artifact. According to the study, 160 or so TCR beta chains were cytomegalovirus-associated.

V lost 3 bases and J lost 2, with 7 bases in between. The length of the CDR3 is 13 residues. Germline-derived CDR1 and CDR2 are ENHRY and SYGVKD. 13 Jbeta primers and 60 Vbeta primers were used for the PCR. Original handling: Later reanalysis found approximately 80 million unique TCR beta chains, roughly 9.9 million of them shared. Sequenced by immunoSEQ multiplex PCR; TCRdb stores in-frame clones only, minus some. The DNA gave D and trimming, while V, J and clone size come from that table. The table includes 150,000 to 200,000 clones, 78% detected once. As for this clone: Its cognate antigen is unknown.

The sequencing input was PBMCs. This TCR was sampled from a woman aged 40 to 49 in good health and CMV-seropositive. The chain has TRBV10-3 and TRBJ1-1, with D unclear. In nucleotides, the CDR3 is TGTGCCATCAGTGACTACGGTAACACTGAAGCTTTCTTT. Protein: CAISDYGNTEAFF.